Listed below are T cell receptor beta chains from one sample, sequenced in a study of vaccination and CD4 T cells after COVID-19. TCRdb reanalysed the PCR reads using MiXCR and keeps one entry per CDR3 protein. Of roughly 13,000 distinct CDR3 sequences in the sample, around two thirds were seen once. These receptors' antigens are unknown. The specimen sequenced was CD4+ T cells from blood, cultured in vitro. The receptors were gathered from a human donor who had recovered from COVID-19. Both conserved end residues are part of each CDR3. D genes are given only for firm matches. Clone size is not always given. Where it is, it says once, few, many or a class for expanded clones.

CDR3 length | J gene | clone size | D gene | V gene | CDR3 protein | CDR3 DNA
13 | TRBJ1-2 | NA | NA | TRBV10-3 | CAISENGNYGYTF | TGTGCCATCAGTGAGAACGGAAACTATGGCTACACCTTC
14 | TRBJ2-1 | NA | TRBD1 | TRBV7-2 | CASRRTGDSNEQFF | TGTGCCAGCAGACGTACAGGGGATTCCAATGAGCAGTTCTTC
14 | TRBJ1-1 | NA | NA | TRBV6-1 | CASSEASMNTEAFF | TGTGCCAGCAGTGAAGCCTCTATGAACACTGAAGCTTTCTTT
14 | TRBJ2-1 | few | NA | TRBV2 | CASSEFLGPVEQFF | TGTGCCAGCAGTGAGTTCCTTGGTCCGGTTGAGCAGTTCTTC
16 | TRBJ2-2 | NA | TRBD2 | TRBV7-2 | CVSSLGLAGGTGELFF | TGTGTCAGCAGCTTGGGACTAGCGGGAGGGACCGGGGAGCTGTTTTTT
18 | TRBJ2-1 | NA | TRBD2 | TRBV30 | CAWSVRTSGYSSYNEQFF | TGTGCCTGGAGTGTCCGTACTAGCGGGTACAGCTCCTACAATGAGCAGTTCTTC
14 | TRBJ2-7 | NA | TRBD1 | TRBV20-1 | CSARDRGQLYEQYF | TGCAGTGCTAGAGACAGGGGGCAACTCTACGAGCAGTACTTC
17 | TRBJ2-2 | NA | NA | TRBV7-2 | CASRSPGAGESSGELFF | TGTGCCAGCCGGAGCCCAGGGGCGGGAGAATCCTCCGGGGAGCTGTTTTTT
15 | TRBJ2-5 | NA | TRBD2 | TRBV27 | CASSPLAGVLETQYF | TGTGCCAGCAGCCCTTTAGCGGGAGTCTTGGAGACCCAGTACTTC
11 | TRBJ1-5 | few | NA | TRBV6-1 | CASSINQPQHF | TGTGCCAGCAGTATAAATCAGCCCCAGCATTTT
18 | TRBJ1-5 | few | NA | TRBV20-1 | CSARPPMGGYMGNQPQHF | TGCAGTGCTAGGCCTCCCATGGGGGGCTATATGGGCAATCAGCCCCAGCATTTT
15 | TRBJ2-5 | NA | TRBD1 | TRBV7-6 | CASAGQAHYQETQYF | TGTGCCAGCGCAGGACAGGCCCACTACCAAGAGACCCAGTACTTC
15 | TRBJ2-1 | NA | NA | TRBV6-2/TRBV6-3 | CASTLGLEGSSQQFF | TGTGCCAGCACTCTCGGTTTGGAGGGCTCTTCGCAGCAGTTCTTC
13 | TRBJ2-3 | few | NA | TRBV7-6 | CASSALSTDTQYF | TGTGCCAGCAGCGCCCTAAGCACAGATACGCAGTATTTT
14 | TRBJ2-5 | NA | TRBD2 | TRBV20-1 | CSASRLAGVETQYF | TGCAGTGCTAGCAGACTAGCGGGGGTAGAGACCCAGTACTTC
15 | TRBJ2-5 | NA | NA | TRBV6-5 | CASSYGGGLGETQYF | TGTGCCAGCAGTTATGGGGGGGGGCTTGGGGAGACCCAGTACTTC
13 | TRBJ1-1 | NA | NA | TRBV7-2 | CASSLDLRPEAFF | TGTGCCAGCAGCTTAGACCTACGCCCTGAAGCTTTCTTT
12 | TRBJ1-5 | few | NA | TRBV19 | CASSIQVQPQHF | TGTGCCAGTAGTATCCAGGTTCAGCCCCAGCATTTT
14 | TRBJ2-5 | NA | NA | TRBV6-1 | CASQIQRTQETQYF | TGTGCCAGCCAGATACAGAGAACCCAAGAGACCCAGTACTTC
15 | TRBJ1-1 | NA | NA | TRBV15 | CATSRVPFMGTEAFF | TGTGCCACCAGCAGAGTCCCCTTTATGGGCACTGAAGCTTTCTTT
15 | TRBJ2-2 | NA | TRBD2 | TRBV24-1 | CATSGGGGDTGELFF | TGTGCCACCAGTGGAGGCGGGGGGGACACCGGGGAGCTGTTTTTT
14 | TRBJ2-7 | few | NA | TRBV7-2 | CASSLGRGAYEQYF | TGTGCCAGCAGCCTGGGCCGCGGAGCCTACGAGCAGTACTTC
15 | TRBJ1-6 | NA | NA | TRBV27 | CASSLFDRLNSPLHF | TGTGCCAGCAGTTTATTTGACAGGCTGAATTCACCCCTCCACTTT
13 | TRBJ1-1 | NA | NA | TRBV20-1 | CSASGGTNTEAFF | TGCAGTGCTAGCGGGGGGACCAACACTGAAGCTTTCTTT
12 | TRBJ2-7 | NA | NA | TRBV28 | CASSAASYEQYF | TGTGCCAGCAGTGCGGCCTCCTACGAGCAGTACTTC
16 | TRBJ1-5 | NA | NA | TRBV20-1 | CSAVAQGRSWDQPQHF | TGCAGTGCGGTGGCCCAGGGGCGGAGTTGGGATCAGCCCCAGCATTTT
13 | TRBJ1-5 | once | NA | TRBV28 | CASNRVNNQPQHF | TGTGCCAGCAACAGGGTGAACAATCAGCCCCAGCATTTT
13 | TRBJ1-2 | NA | NA | TRBV30 | CAWSPRANYGYTF | TGTGCCTGGAGTCCCAGGGCGAACTATGGCTACACCTTC
16 | TRBJ1-6 | few | NA | TRBV30 | CAWKTSSSSYNSPLHF | TGTGCCTGGAAGACATCGAGTAGCTCCTATAATTCACCCCTCCACTTT
17 | TRBJ1-5 | NA | NA | TRBV2 | CASSESFWVRRDQPQHF | TGTGCCAGCAGTGAATCTTTCTGGGTCCGGCGCGATCAGCCCCAGCATTTT
12 | TRBJ2-7 | once | TRBD2 | TRBV20-1 | CSGASGNDEQYF | TGCAGTGGCGCTAGCGGGAACGACGAGCAGTACTTC
15 | TRBJ1-2 | few | TRBD1 | TRBV20-1 | CSAGGTGGFLDGYTF | TGCAGTGCAGGAGGGACAGGGGGCTTTTTGGATGGCTACACCTTC
14 | TRBJ2-5 | NA | NA | TRBV19 | CASSIALDEETQYF | TGTGCCAGTAGTATAGCACTAGACGAGGAGACCCAGTACTTC
14 | TRBJ2-2 | few | TRBD2 | TRBV7-6 | CASSASGDTGELFF | TGTGCCAGCAGCGCTAGCGGGGACACCGGGGAGCTGTTTTTT
16 | TRBJ2-2 | NA | TRBD1 | TRBV5-4 | CASSHQTGANTGELFF | TGTGCCAGCAGCCATCAAACAGGGGCGAACACCGGGGAGCTGTTTTTT
13 | TRBJ2-3 | few | TRBD1 | TRBV20-1 | CSAPDRGTDTQYF | TGCAGTGCCCCGGACAGGGGCACAGATACGCAGTATTTT
13 | TRBJ2-5 | NA | NA | TRBV5-4 | CASSSQLQETQYF | TGTGCCAGCAGCTCCCAACTACAAGAGACCCAGTACTTC
12 | TRBJ2-7 | NA | NA | TRBV2 | CASRGGTYEQYF | TGTGCCAGCAGGGGGGGTACCTACGAGCAGTACTTC
15 | TRBJ1-2 | NA | NA | TRBV10-3 | CAISGTGNKDYGYTF | TGTGCCATCAGTGGTACGGGTAACAAGGACTATGGCTACACCTTC
13 | TRBJ1-1 | once | NA | TRBV27 | CASWSWSGTEAFF | TGTGCCAGCTGGTCGTGGTCGGGTACTGAAGCTTTCTTT
12 | TRBJ2-7 | large | NA | TRBV7-8 | CASSQPSYEQYF | TGTGCCAGCAGTCAGCCCTCCTACGAGCAGTACTTC
11 | TRBJ2-1 | NA | NA | TRBV7-2 | CASSRSNEQFF | TGTGCCAGCAGCCGGTCCAATGAGCAGTTCTTC